Listed here is a single T cell receptor beta chain. As yet, its antigen is unknown. V shed 2 bases and J shed 3 bases, with 11 bases lying between them. Per the germline V gene, CDR1 is SNHLY and CDR2 is FYNNEI. The CDR3 has 15 amino acids. The source of the sample is a study of Ad26.COV2.S vaccination and SARS-CoV-2 variants. Study-wide findings and caveats: Those who received vaccine or placebo ended up with similar non-spike TCR breadth. Measures of TCR breadth and depth may have fallen short of total T cell responses.

Here immunoSEQ multiplex PCR was the method, and the copy in TCRdb shows in-frame clones only, minus some. The profile shows about 180,000 clones, roughly 87% of them singletons. This receptor was taken from a human donor who had recovered from COVID-19. Here the sequenced sample was peripheral blood, taken after recovery from COVID-19. The V and J genes are TRBV2 and TRBJ2-1, with D perhaps matching TRBD1 or TRBD2 (5 bases each). CDR3 region: CASSEPGDLYNEQFF. As DNA, the CDR3 is TGTGCCAGCAGTGAACCTGGGGACCTCTACAATGAGCAGTTCTTC. Looking up the rest from reference TRBV2 and TRBJ2-1 gives the full variable domain: EPEVTQTPSHQVTQMGQEVILRCVPISNHLYFYWYRQILGQKVEFLVSFYNNEISEKSEIFDDQFSVERPDGSNFTLKIRSTKLEDSAMYFCASSEPGDLYNEQFFGPGTRLTVL.